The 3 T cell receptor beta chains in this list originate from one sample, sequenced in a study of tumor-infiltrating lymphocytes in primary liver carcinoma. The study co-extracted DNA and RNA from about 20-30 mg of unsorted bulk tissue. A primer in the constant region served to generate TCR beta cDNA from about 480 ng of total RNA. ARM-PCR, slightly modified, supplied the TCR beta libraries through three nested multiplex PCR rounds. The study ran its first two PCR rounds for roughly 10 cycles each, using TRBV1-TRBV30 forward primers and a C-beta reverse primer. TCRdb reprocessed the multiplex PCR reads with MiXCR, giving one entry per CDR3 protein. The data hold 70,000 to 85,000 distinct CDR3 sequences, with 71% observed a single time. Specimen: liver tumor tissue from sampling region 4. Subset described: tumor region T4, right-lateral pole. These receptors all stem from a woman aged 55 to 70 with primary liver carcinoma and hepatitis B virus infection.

CDR3 sequence reads: CASSETQGLAGGAEQFF. CDR3 DNA sequence: TGTGCCAGCAGTGAAACTCAGGGACTAGCGGGAGGAGCTGAGCAGTTCTTC. The chain has TRBV6-1 and TRBJ2-1; 15 positions match TRBD2. The CDR3 consists of 17 residues. CDR1 is MNHNS and CDR2 is SASEGT in the germline V gene. Trimming took 2 bases from V and 9 from J; bases not matched to a gene: 8.

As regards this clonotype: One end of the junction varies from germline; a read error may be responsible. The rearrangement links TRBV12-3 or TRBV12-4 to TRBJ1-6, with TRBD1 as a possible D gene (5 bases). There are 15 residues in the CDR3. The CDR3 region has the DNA TGTGTCAGCAGTCCTGGTGCAGGGTGGAATTCACCTCTCCACTTT. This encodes CVSSPGAGWNSPLHF.

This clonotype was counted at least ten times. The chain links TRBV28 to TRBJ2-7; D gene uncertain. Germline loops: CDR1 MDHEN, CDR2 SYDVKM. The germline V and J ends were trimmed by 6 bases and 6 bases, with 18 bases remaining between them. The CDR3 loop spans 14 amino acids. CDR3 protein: CASSSSSRHGEQYF. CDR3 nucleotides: TGTGCCAGCAGCTCTTCCTCCCGGCACGGCGAGCAGTACTTC.